This T cell receptor beta chain was recovered during a study of graft-versus-host responses after intestinal transplantation (dated by TCRdb to the early 2020s). Looking at the study overall: The transplants that recipients received were multivisceral, liver-intestinal, or isolated intestinal. Anti-thymocyte globulin induction was given to all recipients, followed by maintenance tacrolimus and steroids for 3 to 4 years. Samples from three later patients were sequenced in-house on an Illumina MiSeq with MiXCR processing rather than by the commercial service. Of the 20 to 25 intestinal transplant recipients enrolled in the cohort, one of whom was a retransplant, 3 patients without pretransplant specimens were excluded. Alloreactive clones were identified by sequencing pre-transplant mixed lymphocyte reaction products and comparing these products with unstimulated pre-transplant donor and recipient T cells. A peak of at least 4% donor T cells among recipient peripheral blood mononuclear cells was the definition used for donor T cell macrochimerism. Bulk TCR-beta CDR3 sequencing was used to track graft-versus-host and host-versus-graft alloreactive T cell clones in the graft, circulation and bone marrow after intestinal transplantation.

What the time point label conveys for this sample: cells obtained before transplantation from donor or recipient. CD3+CD4+ and CD3+CD8+ populations were FACS-sorted from unstimulated pre-transplant donor and recipient cells taken from spleen or lymph nodes. To prepare the library, the immunoSEQ multiplex PCR assay was applied. For most patients, genomic DNA was isolated with the Qiagen DNeasy Blood and Tissue Kit and sent frozen to Adaptive Biotechnologies for TCR sequencing. For most patients, high-throughput TCR-beta CDR3 sequencing of genomic DNA was performed by Adaptive Biotechnologies. The authors processed their data as follows. Adaptive's ImmunoSEQ software was the source of the TCR sequencing data for 18 patients, while a few other patients were processed with MiXCR and VDJtools. To correct CD4 versus CD8 sorting errors, any sequence found in both subsets at a frequency ratio below 5:1 was removed. CDR3 nucleotide sequences shared between donor and recipient were removed because the origin of such sequences could not be assigned. Alloreactive clones required at least 2-fold expansion over unstimulated cells and minimum CFSE-low frequency of 0.002% (template counts) or 0.001% (read counts). Clones detected in sequenced pre-transplant spleen, lymph node, or MLR CFSE-low populations of the donor or recipient were defined as mappable. Cumulative frequency of alloreactive clones was calculated as a percentage of all sequences weighted by copy number. Imported from immuneACCESS, the table was reduced by TCRdb to in-frame sequences with V and J called. These copies leave out some clones; in studies compared against another copy, an unresolved V gene accounts for under half, and the cause of the remainder is not known. That table is the source of V, J and clone size, and D and trimming were worked out from the DNA. The sample table shows 85,000 to 100,000 clones, and about 90% are seen once. In total, the top ten clones hold around 0.1% of the sample.

The table lists this clone with a few counts. The specificity of this receptor is unknown. One base away there is no much larger clone; base qualities are not given. What the authors observed across the whole study: Conclusions were limited by the relatively low number and heterogeneity of intestinal transplant patients. Peak levels of circulating GvH clones were associated with declines in HvG clones early after transplant. High GvH to HvG T cell clonal ratios were observed in the allografts of patients with donor T cell macrochimerism. GvH clones were detected in recipient bone marrow, and some appeared earlier in ileal mucosa or blood, consistent with an intestinal mucosal origin.

V loses 0 bases, J loses 9 bases, and the germline ends lie 10 bases apart. CDR1 is given as SGHRS and CDR2 as YFSETQ, both from the germline V gene. The CDR3 has 14 amino acids, counting the end cysteine and phenylalanine. The sequence is cut down to CDR3 DNA, 42 bases in frame from base 1. The sequences come from unstimulated CD4+ T cells sorted from spleen or lymph node cells, collected before intestinal transplant. This chain is built from TRBV5-1 and TRBJ1-6, with the D gene uncertain. The clonotype originates from a human donor who received an intestinal transplant. The nucleotides are TGCGCCAGCAGCTTGGCCGGGTATGGTTCACCCCTCCACTTT. Translated, it gives CASSLAGYGSPLHF. Beyond the CDR3, the reference TRBV5-1 and TRBJ1-6 genes provide the residues; the full variable domain reads: KAGVTQTPRYLIKTRGQQVTLSCSPISGHRSVSWYQQTPGQGLQFLFEYFSETQRNKGNFPGRFSGRQFSNSRSEMNVSTLELGDSALYLCASSLAGYGSPLHFGNGTRLTVT.